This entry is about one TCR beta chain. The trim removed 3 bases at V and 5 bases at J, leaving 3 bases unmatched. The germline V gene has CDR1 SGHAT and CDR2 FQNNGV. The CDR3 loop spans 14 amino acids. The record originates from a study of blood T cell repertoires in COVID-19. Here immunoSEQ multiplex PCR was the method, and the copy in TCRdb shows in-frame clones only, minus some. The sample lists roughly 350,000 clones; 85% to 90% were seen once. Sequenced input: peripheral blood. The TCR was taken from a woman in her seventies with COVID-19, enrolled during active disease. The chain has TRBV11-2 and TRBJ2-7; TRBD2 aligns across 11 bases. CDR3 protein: CASSFGLAGHEQYF. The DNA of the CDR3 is TGTGCCAGCAGCTTTGGACTAGCGGGCCACGAGCAGTACTTC.